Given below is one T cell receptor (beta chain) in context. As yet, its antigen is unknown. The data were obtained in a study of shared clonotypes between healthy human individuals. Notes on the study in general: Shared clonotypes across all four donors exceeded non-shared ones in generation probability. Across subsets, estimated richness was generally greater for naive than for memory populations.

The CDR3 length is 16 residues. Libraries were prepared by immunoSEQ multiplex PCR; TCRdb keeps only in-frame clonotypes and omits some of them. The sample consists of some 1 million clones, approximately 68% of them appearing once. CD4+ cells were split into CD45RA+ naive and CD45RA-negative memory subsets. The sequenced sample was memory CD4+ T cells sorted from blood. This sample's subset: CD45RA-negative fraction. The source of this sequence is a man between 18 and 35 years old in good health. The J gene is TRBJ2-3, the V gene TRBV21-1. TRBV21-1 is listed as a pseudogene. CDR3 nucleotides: TGTGCCAGCAGCAAAGAGGAGGCAGGGATCACAGATACGCAGTATTTT. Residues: CASSKEEAGITDTQYF.